The 8 T cell receptor beta chains reported below all come from one sample, sequenced in a study of blood T cells in healthy people across ages. A second PCR, run for about 7 to 12 cycles, used a sample-barcoded 5' primer plus a J-beta primer mix. Via MiXCR, TCRdb re-called the 5' RACE reads, giving one row per CDR3 protein. Of some 670,000 distinct CDR3 sequences listed, 45% to 60% are singletons. The source material was blood. Receptors were obtained from a woman older than 75 in good health.

V gene TRBV27 combines with J gene TRBJ1-6; D might be TRBD1 (5 bases). The germline CDR1 and CDR2 sequences are MNHEY and SMNVEV (reference sequence). This CDR3 contains 14 residues. The V end was cut by 2 bases, the J end by 10 bases, with 12 bases between. CDR3 in DNA: TGTGCCAGCAGTTTACAGGGCTTTAAGTCACCCCTCCACTTT. This translates into CASSLQGFKSPLHF.

The chain employs TRBV12-3 or TRBV12-4 and TRBJ1-6, with D possibly TRBD1 on 5 matching bases. The CDR3 consists of 15 residues. V was cut by 5 bases and J by 0 bases, with 8 bases left in between. The CDR3 sequence is CASSRQSSYNSPLHF. The CDR3 DNA is TGTGCCAGCAGTCGACAGAGCTCCTATAATTCACCCCTCCACTTT.

As regards this clonotype: Just one base apart from a much larger clone, this may be a read error. This chain uses TRBV3-1 with TRBJ1-2, with a tentative D call TRBD1 (6 bases). The length of the CDR3 is 16 residues. Per germline, CDR1 LGHDT and CDR2 YNNKEL (reference sequence). Trimming shortened V by 0 bases and J by 0 bases, and 11 bases separated the two germline ends. The CDR3 DNA is TGTGCCAGCAGCCAAGAGGGGGCAAAAGCTAACTATGGCTACACCTTC. It translates to CASSQEGAKANYGYTF.

V usage is TRBV12-3 or TRBV12-4 and J usage is TRBJ2-3, with D possibly being TRBD2 (5 bases). Deletions cut 5 bases from V and 6 bases from J, with 15 bases between. The CDR3 has 14 residues. CDR3 region: CASSPRGRVDTQYF. CDR3 DNA: TGTGCCAGCAGTCCTAGAGGGAGAGTGGATACGCAGTATTTT.

The chain combines TRBV20-1 with TRBJ1-6, with 8 bases that match TRBD1. Germline CDR1 and CDR2: DFQATT and SNEGSKA (reference sequence). After removal of 6 bases from V and 5 bases from J, the junction contained 6 bases not matched to a gene. The CDR3 runs to 14 residues. The CDR3 reads CSARGPGDNSPLHF. In DNA, the CDR3 is TGCAGTGCCAGGGGGCCGGGGGATAATTCACCCCTCCACTTT.

For this clonotype: A much larger clone differs by one base, so this may be a read error. The gene calls are TRBV20-1 and TRBJ2-3; 13 bases align to TRBD2. The CDR3 extends over 15 amino acids. V was clipped by 7 bases and J by 5 bases; unmatched bases: 9. Germline assignment: CDR1 DFQATT and CDR2 SNEGSKA (reference sequence). Here the CDR3 reads CSVRPGLAGLDTQYF. CDR3 DNA: TGCAGTGTCCGACCGGGACTAGCGGGGTTAGATACGCAGTATTTT.

The chain couples TRBV4-1 to TRBJ1-3; 7 bases fit TRBD1. The trim removed 1 base at V and 3 bases at J, leaving 3 bases unmatched. This CDR3 is 15 amino acids long. CDR1 and CDR2 from the germline V gene are MGHRA and YSYEKL. The CDR3 nucleotides read TGCGCCAGCAGCCAAGGACAGGGCTTTGGAAACACCATATATTTT. Protein sequence: CASSQGQGFGNTIYF.

This chain links TRBV5-1 with TRBJ2-2, with 10 bases fitting TRBD1. Germline CDR1 reads SGHRS; CDR2 reads YFSETQ. This CDR3 contains 16 residues. V was clipped by 7 bases and J by 8 bases; unmatched bases: 14. The CDR3 sequence: CASGPLGTGVQGELFF. CDR3 bases: TGCGCCAGCGGCCCGCTCGGGACAGGGGTCCAAGGGGAGCTGTTTTTT. Full variable domain (rest looked up from reference TRBV5-1 and TRBJ2-2): KAGVTQTPRYLIKTRGQQVTLSCSPISGHRSVSWYQQTPGQGLQFLFEYFSETQRNKGNFPGRFSGRQFSNSRSEMNVSTLELGDSALYLCASGPLGTGVQGELFFGEGSRLTVL.